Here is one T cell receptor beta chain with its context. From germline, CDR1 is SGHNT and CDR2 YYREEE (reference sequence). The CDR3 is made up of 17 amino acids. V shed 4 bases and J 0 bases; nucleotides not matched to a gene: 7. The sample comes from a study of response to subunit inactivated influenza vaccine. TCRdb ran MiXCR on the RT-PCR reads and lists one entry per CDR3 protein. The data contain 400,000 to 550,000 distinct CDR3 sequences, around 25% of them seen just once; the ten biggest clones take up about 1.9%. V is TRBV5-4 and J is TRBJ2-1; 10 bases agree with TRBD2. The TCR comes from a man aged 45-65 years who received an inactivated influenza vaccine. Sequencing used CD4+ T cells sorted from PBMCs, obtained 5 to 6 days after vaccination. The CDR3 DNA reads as TGTGCCAGCAGCCCGGGGCCTAGCGGGGGCTCCTACAATGAGCAGTTCTTC. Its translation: CASSPGPSGGSYNEQFF.